One and the same sample provided the 10 T cell receptor beta chains below, sequenced in a study of brain T cells in children with intractable seizures. Method: immunoSEQ multiplex PCR; TCRdb's copy keeps in-frame clones and lacks some. The table lists fewer than 150,000 clones, around 94% of them singletons, with approximately 3.9% in the top ten. The sample in question was peripheral blood, obtained at surgery. The receptors derive from a boy in the first two years of life with hemimegalencephaly and intractable seizures.

The chain combines TRBV27 with TRBJ2-1; no definite D call. With 5 bases removed from V and 4 bases from J, the gap between germline ends came to 18 bases. Germline CDR1 is MNHEY and CDR2 is SMNVEV (reference sequence). The CDR3 is 16 residues long. CDR3 residues: CASSTYKVGRYNEQFF. In DNA form, the CDR3 reads TGTGCCAGCAGTACCTACAAGGTGGGTAGGTACAATGAGCAGTTCTTC.

The chain carries TRBV9 and TRBJ1-5; D is perhaps TRBD1 (6 bases). Trimming left V 5 bases short and J 2 bases short, with 8 bases between. There are 13 residues in the CDR3. Germline V gives CDR1 SGDLS, CDR2 YYNGEE. CDR3 in amino acids: CASRDSCNQPQHF. As DNA, the CDR3 is TGTGCCAGCAGGGACAGCTGCAATCAGCCCCAGCATTTT.

This clone showed up just once. The V gene is TRBV5-5, the J gene TRBJ2-7, with D tentatively TRBD1 (6 bases). Germline CDR1 and CDR2: SGHKS and YYEKEE (reference sequence). CDR3 length: 14 residues. Trimming took 1 base from V and 4 from J, leaving 12 bases between them. The CDR3 loop is CASSLSPGTYEQYF. CDR3 DNA sequence: TGTGCCAGCAGCTTGTCTCCAGGGACATACGAGCAGTACTTC.

Written as DNA, the CDR3 is TGTGCCAGCAGTTTATTTCTAGACAGCTCCTACGAGCAGTACTTC. It is translated as CASSLFLDSSYEQYF. The chain has TRBV28 and TRBJ2-7, with D possibly matching TRBD1 (5 bases). The CDR3 is 15 amino acids. V was shortened by 1 base and J by 0 bases, with 10 bases between the two germline ends. Germline V gene data show CDR1 as MDHEN and CDR2 as SYDVKM.

This clone showed up just once. The chain recombines TRBV2 with TRBJ2-7; 8 nucleotides agree with TRBD1. The germline CDR1 and CDR2 sequences are SNHLY and FYNNEI. V was clipped by 6 bases and J by 5 bases; unmatched bases: 9. The CDR3 is 14 amino acids. DNA of the CDR3: TGTGCCAGCAGCCACCCGGACAGGGCCAACGAGCAGTACTTC. It yields the protein CASSHPDRANEQYF.

The chain recombines TRBV28 with TRBJ1-3; 7 positions agree with TRBD1. The CDR3 covers 15 residues. The germline gives CDR1 MDHEN, CDR2 SYDVKM. V shed 5 bases, J shed 2 bases, and the junction held 6 bases outside the gene matches. The chain's CDR3 is CASSKGGTAGNTIYF. DNA for the CDR3: TGTGCCAGCAGTAAGGGCGGGACAGCTGGAAACACCATATATTTT.

The rearrangement uses TRBV18 and TRBJ1-2; 9 positions agree with TRBD1. Looked up from germline, CDR1 is KGHSH and CDR2 is LQKENI. With V trimmed by 6 bases and J by 7 bases, 6 bases remained unmatched. The CDR3 runs 13 residues. CDR3 DNA sequence: TGTGCCAGCTCCCCTAAGGACAGGGGTGGCTACACCTTC. It encodes CASSPKDRGGYTF.

The chain has TRBV6-5 and TRBJ2-5; D call uncertain. This CDR3 is built from 12 residues. Germline V lookup: CDR1 MNHEY, CDR2 SVGAGI. With 0 bases removed from V and 3 bases from J, the gap between germline ends came to 2 bases. Here the CDR3 DNA reads TGTGCCAGCAGTTACTCGAAAGAGACCCAGTACTTC. This translates into CASSYSKETQYF.

A remark on this clone: Other DNA sequences in this sample translate to the same CDR3. V and J are TRBV5-1 and TRBJ1-1, with 7 bases that match TRBD1. CDR1 SGHRS and CDR2 YFSETQ come from the germline V gene. Unmatched junction bases numbered 0, after V lost 0 bases and J lost 1 base. This CDR3 has 14 residues. The CDR3 bases are TGCGCCAGCAGCTTGGCAGGGGGGAACACTGAAGCTTTCTTT. It yields the protein CASSLAGGNTEAFF. The full variable domain, in which reference TRBV5-1 and TRBJ1-1 provide the parts outside the CDR3, is KAGVTQTPRYLIKTRGQQVTLSCSPISGHRSVSWYQQTPGQGLQFLFEYFSETQRNKGNFPGRFSGRQFSNSRSEMNVSTLELGDSALYLCASSLAGGNTEAFFGQGTRLTVV.

The gene calls are TRBV4-1 and TRBJ2-5; D may be TRBD1 (6 bases). The CDR3 is 13 residues long. The germline V and J ends were trimmed by 9 bases and 5 bases, with 16 bases remaining between them. The germline V gene encodes CDR1 MGHRA and CDR2 YSYEKL. The CDR3 reads CARTEQGTETQYF. In DNA, the CDR3 is TGCGCCAGGACTGAACAGGGAACGGAGACCCAGTACTTC.